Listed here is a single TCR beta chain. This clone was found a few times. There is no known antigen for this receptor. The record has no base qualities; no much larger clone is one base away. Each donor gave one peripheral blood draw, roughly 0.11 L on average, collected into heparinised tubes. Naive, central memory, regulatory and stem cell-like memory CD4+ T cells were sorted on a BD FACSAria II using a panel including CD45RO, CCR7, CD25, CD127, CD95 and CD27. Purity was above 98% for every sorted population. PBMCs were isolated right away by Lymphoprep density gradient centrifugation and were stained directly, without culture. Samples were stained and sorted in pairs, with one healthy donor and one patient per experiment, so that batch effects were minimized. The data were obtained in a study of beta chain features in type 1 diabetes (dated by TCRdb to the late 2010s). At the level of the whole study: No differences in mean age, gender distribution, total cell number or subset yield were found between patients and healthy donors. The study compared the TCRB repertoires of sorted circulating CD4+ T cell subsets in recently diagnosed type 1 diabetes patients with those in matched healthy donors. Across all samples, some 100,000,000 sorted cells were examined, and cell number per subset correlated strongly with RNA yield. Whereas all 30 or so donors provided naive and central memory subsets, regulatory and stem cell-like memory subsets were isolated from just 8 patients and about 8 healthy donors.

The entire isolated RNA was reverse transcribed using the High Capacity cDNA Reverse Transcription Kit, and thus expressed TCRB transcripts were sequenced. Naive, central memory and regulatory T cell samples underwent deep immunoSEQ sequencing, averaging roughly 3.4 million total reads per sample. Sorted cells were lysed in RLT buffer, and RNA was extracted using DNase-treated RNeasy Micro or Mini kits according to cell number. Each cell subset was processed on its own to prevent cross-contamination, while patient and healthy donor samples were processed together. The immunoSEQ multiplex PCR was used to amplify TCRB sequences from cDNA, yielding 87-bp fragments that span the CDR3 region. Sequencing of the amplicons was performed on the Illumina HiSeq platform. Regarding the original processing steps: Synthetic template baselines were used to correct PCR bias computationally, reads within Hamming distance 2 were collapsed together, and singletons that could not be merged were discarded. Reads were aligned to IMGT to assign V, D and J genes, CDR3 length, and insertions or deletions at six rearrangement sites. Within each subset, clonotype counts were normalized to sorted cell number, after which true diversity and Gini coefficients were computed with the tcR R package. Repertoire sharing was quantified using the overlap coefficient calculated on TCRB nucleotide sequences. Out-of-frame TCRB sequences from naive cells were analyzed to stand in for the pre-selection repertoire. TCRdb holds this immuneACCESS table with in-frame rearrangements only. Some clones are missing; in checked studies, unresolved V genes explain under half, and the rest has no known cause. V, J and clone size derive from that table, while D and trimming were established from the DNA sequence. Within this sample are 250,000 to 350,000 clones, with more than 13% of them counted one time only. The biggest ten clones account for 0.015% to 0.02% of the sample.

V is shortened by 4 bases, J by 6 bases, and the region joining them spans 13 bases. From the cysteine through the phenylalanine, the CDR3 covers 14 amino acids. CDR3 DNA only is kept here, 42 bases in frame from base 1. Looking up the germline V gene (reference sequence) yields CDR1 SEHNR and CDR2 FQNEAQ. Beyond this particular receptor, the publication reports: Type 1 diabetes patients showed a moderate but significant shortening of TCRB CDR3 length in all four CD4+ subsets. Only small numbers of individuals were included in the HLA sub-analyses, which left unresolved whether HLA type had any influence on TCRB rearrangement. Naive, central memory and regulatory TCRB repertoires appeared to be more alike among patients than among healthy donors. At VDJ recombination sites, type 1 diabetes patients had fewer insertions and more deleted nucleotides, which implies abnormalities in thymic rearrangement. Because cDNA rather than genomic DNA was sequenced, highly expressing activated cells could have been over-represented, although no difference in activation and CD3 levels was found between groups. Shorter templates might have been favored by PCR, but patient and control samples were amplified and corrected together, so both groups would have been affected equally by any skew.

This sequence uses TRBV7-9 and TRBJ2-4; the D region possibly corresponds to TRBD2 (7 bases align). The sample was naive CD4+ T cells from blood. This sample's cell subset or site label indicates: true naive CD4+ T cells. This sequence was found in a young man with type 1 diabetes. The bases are TGTGCCAGCAGCTCCTGGCGGGGGCGAAACATTCAGTACTTC. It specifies CASSSWRGRNIQYF.